This record concerns one T cell receptor beta chain sequence. The record originates from a study of blood T cell repertoires in COVID-19. Study-level background: The origin of the acute and convalescent COVID-19 samples was the United States, Italy and Spain. T cells, B-cell-depleted T cells, or PBMCs provided the cDNA or gDNA that served as material.

The CDR3 runs to 13 residues. Germline-derived CDR1 and CDR2 are SGHKS and YYEKEE (reference sequence). V lost 0 bases and J lost 5, with 8 bases in between. Per the original data handling: Reference gene primer amplification gave estimated nucleated cell counts. Using immunoSEQ multiplex PCR, the repertoire was profiled, and TCRdb retains in-frame clones only, with some absent. V, J and clone size reflect that table, while D and trimming were determined from the DNA. The sample has over 150,000 clones, roughly nine tenths seen once; the top ten hold under 2%. The sample comprised peripheral blood. The TCR comes from a man aged 18 to 30 who had recovered from COVID-19. V is TRBV5-5 and J is TRBJ2-5; D gene ambiguous. This CDR3 reads CASSLVRVETQYF. The DNA for the CDR3 is TGTGCCAGCAGCTTGGTTCGGGTCGAGACCCAGTACTTC.